This T cell receptor (beta chain) was recorded in a study of T cell changes during pregnancy in multiple sclerosis. The CDR3 is 12 amino acids. Between the trimmed V and J ends, which lost 7 bases and 2 bases, there was a span of 9 bases. Germline V lookup: CDR1 SGHTA, CDR2 FQGNSA. Sequencing used immunoSEQ multiplex PCR; TCRdb keeps in-frame clones, though not all of them. Of about 22,000 clones in the sample, around 93% were seen once. The TCR originated in a female donor with multiple sclerosis, enrolled in a pregnancy study. The chain recombines TRBV7-2 with TRBJ2-7, with a possible D match to TRBD1 (6 bases). The material sequenced was CD8+ T cells from peripheral blood mononuclear cells, taken in the third trimester of pregnancy. CDR3 in amino acids: CASTGQTYEQYF. The CDR3 bases are TGTGCCAGCACCGGACAGACCTACGAGCAGTACTTC.